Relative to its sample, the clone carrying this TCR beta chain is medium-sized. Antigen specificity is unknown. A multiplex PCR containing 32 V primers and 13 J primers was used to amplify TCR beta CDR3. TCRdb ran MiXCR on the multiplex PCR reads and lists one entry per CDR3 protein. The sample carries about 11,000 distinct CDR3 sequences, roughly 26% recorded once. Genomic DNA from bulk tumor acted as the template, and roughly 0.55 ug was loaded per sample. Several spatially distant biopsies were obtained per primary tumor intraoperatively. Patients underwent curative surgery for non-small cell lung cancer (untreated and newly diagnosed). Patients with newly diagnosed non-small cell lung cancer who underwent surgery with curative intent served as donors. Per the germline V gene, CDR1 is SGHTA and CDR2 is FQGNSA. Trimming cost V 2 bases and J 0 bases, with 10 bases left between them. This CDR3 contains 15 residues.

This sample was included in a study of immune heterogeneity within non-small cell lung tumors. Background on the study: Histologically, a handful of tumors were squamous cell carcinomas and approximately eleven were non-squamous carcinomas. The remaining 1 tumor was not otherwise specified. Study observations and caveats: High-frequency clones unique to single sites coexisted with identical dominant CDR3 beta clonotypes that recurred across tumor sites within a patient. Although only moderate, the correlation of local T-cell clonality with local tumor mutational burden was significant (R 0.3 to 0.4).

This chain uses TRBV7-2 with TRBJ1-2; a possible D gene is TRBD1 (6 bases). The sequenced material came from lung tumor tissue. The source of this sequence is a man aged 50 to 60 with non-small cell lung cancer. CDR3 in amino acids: CASSLKTGSNYGYTF. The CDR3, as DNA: TGTGCCAGCAGCTTAAAGACAGGCTCTAACTATGGCTACACCTTC.